This TCR beta chain is drawn from a study of OX40 agonist ivuxolimab in advanced cancers. This clone has only one observation. TCRdb's table, derived via immunoSEQ multiplex PCR, lists solely in-frame clones and lacks some. The data show around 97,000 clones, 70% to 90% seen once. Trimming removed 5 bases from V and 2 bases from J, with 17 bases in between. The CDR3 length is 16 residues. From germline, CDR1 is MNHEY and CDR2 SMNVEV (reference sequence). The rearrangement joins TRBV27 to TRBJ2-3; D is tentatively TRBD1 or TRBD2 (7 bases each). The origin of this receptor is an adult with an advanced solid tumor such as melanoma, head and neck, liver or kidney cancer. This material consisted of CD4+ or CD8+ T cells sorted from blood, taken in a trial of the OX40 agonist ivuxolimab. CDR3 coding DNA: TGTGCCAGCAGTACCCGACAGGGAGGGCTCACAGATACGCAGTATTTT. Translating it yields CASSTRQGGLTDTQYF.